Below, 24 T cell receptor beta chains from the same sample are listed, as sequenced in a study of naive and memory T cell subsets (dated 2017 in TCRdb). The study described a robust, sensitive protocol for amplifying, sequencing and analyzing TCRs, using 3' ligation of a UMI-containing oligonucleotide to TCR cDNA. Libraries came from 5' RACE. Sequencer: Illumina MiSeq. The ligated cDNA was amplified in four rounds of PCR with nested alpha and beta constant region primers together with the SP2 primer. Clones were called with MiXCR by TCRdb after fastp trimmed the public reads at Q25, and only in-frame beta chains were retained. Rows merge per CDR3 protein into single entries with the most common DNA and genes. This sample holds roughly 60,000 distinct CDR3 sequences; 7.2% were observed only once. The ten largest clones capture 9% to 10% of the sample. Receptor source: a male donor in good health.

This clonotype was picked up a small number of times. CDR3 sequence reads: CASSPPGLAGSPYEQYF. The CDR3 DNA sequence: TGTGCCAGCTCACCACCGGGACTAGCGGGATCGCCCTACGAGCAGTACTTC. The chain is built from TRBV18 and TRBJ2-7; 13 bases are a match to TRBD2. The CDR3 consists of 17 residues. Germline-derived CDR1 and CDR2 are KGHSH and LQKENI. V shed 0 bases, J shed 2 bases, and the junction held 4 bases outside the gene matches.

Many counts were recorded for this clonotype. V and J are TRBV12-3 or TRBV12-4 and TRBJ1-4; perhaps TRBD1 as D (6 bases). The CDR3 sequence is 16 residues long. V lost 6 bases and J 7 bases, leaving 21 bases between the germline ends. The CDR3 loop reads CASRGATKGGGEKLFF. In DNA form, the CDR3 reads TGTGCCAGCAGAGGAGCTACAAAAGGGGGGGGTGAAAAACTGTTTTTT.

This chain connects TRBV7-2 to TRBJ2-7, with D perhaps being TRBD1 or TRBD2 (8 bases each). The ends were cut back, 5 bases at V and 1 base at J, with 18 bases in the middle. Germline values: CDR1 SGHTA, CDR2 FQGNSA. The CDR3 sequence is 16 residues long. CDR3 nucleotides: TGTGCCAGCAGCCCCCAGGGGGCTAGCGGGTCCTACGAGCAGTACTTC. Its translation: CASSPQGASGSYEQYF.

This clonotype was detected many times. V is TRBV11-2 and J is TRBJ2-3; D gene uncertain. Deletions cut 5 bases from V and 4 bases from J, with 16 bases between. This CDR3 is 15 amino acids long. Germline loops: CDR1 SGHAT, CDR2 FQNNGV. CDR3 sequence: CASSLVGLESDTQYF. The CDR3, as DNA: TGTGCCAGCAGCCTGGTCGGGCTAGAGTCAGATACGCAGTATTTT.

The gene calls are TRBV12-3 or TRBV12-4 and TRBJ2-7, with D perhaps matching TRBD2 (6 bases). This CDR3 has 15 amino acids. V was clipped by 11 bases and J by 4 bases, with 24 bases between them. The CDR3 nucleotides read TGTGCCGGCACCAACCGAGGTGCCGGGAGTTACGAGCAGTACTTC. Its protein is CAGTNRGAGSYEQYF.

This clonotype was observed a few times. The rearrangement joins TRBV3-1 to TRBJ2-2; D ambiguous. Germline CDR1 LGHDT, CDR2 YNNKEL (reference sequence). The ends were cut back, 0 bases at V and 2 bases at J, with 10 bases in the middle. The CDR3 sequence is 16 residues long. The CDR3: CASSQEYRVNTGELFF. The CDR3 nucleotides read TGTGCCAGCAGCCAAGAATATAGGGTTAACACCGGGGAGCTGTTTTTT.

At least ten counts were recorded for this clonotype. V gene TRBV5-1 combines with J gene TRBJ2-7; weak D call: TRBD1 (5 bases). The V gene's germline CDR1 is SGHRS and CDR2 YFSETQ. The CDR3 length is 14 residues. Trimming pared 3 bases from V and 3 bases from J, leaving 13 bases between. DNA of the CDR3: TGCGCCAGCAGCTCCTATCCAGGGTACTACGAGCAGTACTTC. This translates into CASSSYPGYYEQYF.

This clonotype was counted ten times or more. V is TRBV20-1 and J is TRBJ2-5, with D unclear. CDR1 is DFQATT, CDR2 SNEGSKA, per germline (reference sequence). This CDR3 contains 14 residues. V shed 5 bases and J shed 0 bases, with 13 bases lying between them. The CDR3 region has the DNA TGCAGTGCTCGCCGTTCCCCAGACCAAGAGACCCAGTACTTC. Translated, it gives CSARRSPDQETQYF.

This clonotype has more than one count but fewer than ten. V is TRBV13 and J is TRBJ2-5; 7 bases map to TRBD2. V dropped 5 bases and J dropped 2; count of bases not matched to a gene: 14. This CDR3 has 17 amino acids. Germline CDR1 PRHDT, CDR2 FYEKMQ (reference sequence). The CDR3 nucleotides read TGTGCCAGCAGCCCCCGACTAGCTGGGGGGATACAAGAGACCCAGTACTTC. Residues: CASSPRLAGGIQETQYF.

This rearrangement joins TRBV14 to TRBJ2-7; 9 bases are shared with TRBD1. The CDR3 sequence is 14 residues long. Germline lookup yields CDR1 SGHDN and CDR2 FVKESK. J gave up 5 bases and V 4 bases, and 6 bases lay outside the gene matches. The CDR3 bases are TGTGCCAGCAGCCGGGACAGGGTTCGTCACGAGCAGTACTTC. It codes for CASSRDRVRHEQYF. Full variable domain (rest looked up from reference TRBV14 and TRBJ2-7): EAGVTQFPSHSVIEKGQTVTLRCDPISGHDNLYWYRRVMGKEIKFLLHFVKESKQDESGMPNNRFLAERTGGTYSTLKVQPAELEDSGVYFCASSRDRVRHEQYFGPGTRLTVT.

This clonotype has ten or more counts. The rearrangement links TRBV6-2 or TRBV6-3 to TRBJ2-2; TRBD1 is a possible D gene (5 bases). The V gene lost 8 bases and the J gene lost 0 bases, with 13 bases spanning the gap. There are 15 residues in the CDR3. From germline, CDR1 is MNHEY and CDR2 SVGEGT. This CDR3 reads CASCRGHTNTGELFF. CDR3 DNA sequence: TGTGCCAGCTGTCGAGGACACACGAACACCGGGGAGCTGTTTTTT.

The genes are TRBV11-2 and TRBJ2-7; unclear D gene. Deletions cut 3 bases from V and 3 bases from J, with 15 bases between. The CDR3 is made up of 15 amino acids. Germline CDR1 is SGHAT and CDR2 is FQNNGV. The CDR3 DNA reads TGTGCCAGCAGCTTGGGTCAGACAATTAACTACGAGCAGTACTTC. This translates into CASSLGQTINYEQYF.

This chain uses TRBV2 with TRBJ1-1, with D unclear. Trimming left V 10 bases short and J 1 base short, with 13 bases between. The CDR3 spans 13 residues. Germline V gives CDR1 SNHLY, CDR2 FYNNEI. The CDR3 DNA is TGTGCCACCTCGGGAGATTCGAACACTGAAGCTTTCTTT. Amino acid sequence: CATSGDSNTEAFF.

This clonotype was detected ten times or more. The chain has TRBV5-1 and TRBJ1-1, with D maybe TRBD1 (5 bases). The CDR3 sequence is 15 residues long. Germline values: CDR1 SGHRS, CDR2 YFSETQ. Trimming shortened V by 0 bases and J by 1 base, and 10 bases separated the two germline ends. The DNA of the CDR3 is TGCGCCAGCAGCTTGGTTGAGGGGACGAACACTGAAGCTTTCTTT. Encoded protein: CASSLVEGTNTEAFF. Looking up the rest from reference TRBV5-1 and TRBJ1-1 gives the full variable domain: KAGVTQTPRYLIKTRGQQVTLSCSPISGHRSVSWYQQTPGQGLQFLFEYFSETQRNKGNFPGRFSGRQFSNSRSEMNVSTLELGDSALYLCASSLVEGTNTEAFFGQGTRLTVV.

This clonotype was picked up many times. The J gene is TRBJ2-7, the V gene TRBV20-1; tentatively, D is TRBD1 (6 bases). The CDR3 loop spans 16 amino acids. Between the trimmed V and J ends, which lost 0 bases and 3 bases, there was a span of 18 bases. CDR1 is DFQATT, CDR2 SNEGSKA, per germline (reference sequence). CDR3 nucleotides: TGCAGTGCTAGAGACCTACTGGGAAAACAGGGCTACGAGCAGTACTTC. It encodes CSARDLLGKQGYEQYF.

This clonotype showed up many times. The rearrangement joins TRBV7-9 to TRBJ1-2, with no clear D. Germline V gene sequence: CDR1 SEHNR, CDR2 FQNEAQ (reference sequence). V was cut by 4 bases and J by 3 bases, with 12 bases left in between. CDR3 length: 14 amino acids. The CDR3 DNA sequence: TGTGCCAGCAGCTCGTCCGGGATATACTATGGCTACACCTTC. Its translation is CASSSSGIYYGYTF.

This clonotype has more than one count but fewer than ten. The J gene is TRBJ2-7, the V gene TRBV12-3 or TRBV12-4, with D possibly TRBD1 on 5 matching bases. Trimming cost V 1 base and J 6 bases, with 10 bases left between them. This CDR3 is 13 amino acids long. The DNA for the CDR3 is TGTGCCAGCAGTTTAGGTGGGGCTTCCGAGCAGTACTTC. It specifies CASSLGGASEQYF.

This clonotype has more than one count but fewer than ten. DNA for the CDR3: TGTGCCAGCAGTCCTATCCGGCGGAACACTGAAGCTTTCTTT. It encodes CASSPIRRNTEAFF. V and J are TRBV12-3 or TRBV12-4 and TRBJ1-1; unclear D gene. Deletions cut 5 bases from V and 1 base from J, with 11 bases between. This CDR3 region has 14 residues.

This clonotype was seen only a few times. This sequence joins TRBV5-1 and TRBJ2-3; the D gene is possibly TRBD2 (6 bases). V was trimmed by 1 base and J by 1 base, leaving 7 bases between them. The CDR3 covers 14 residues. Germline V gene sequence: CDR1 SGHRS, CDR2 YFSETQ. The CDR3 coding sequence is TGCGCCAGCAGCTTGTCTAGCGGCACAGATACGCAGTATTTT. Translation gives CASSLSSGTDTQYF.

This rearrangement joins TRBV5-1 to TRBJ1-1, with D maybe TRBD1 (6 bases). Germline V CDR1 and CDR2: SGHRS, YFSETQ. V was trimmed by 1 base and J by 4 bases, leaving 11 bases between them. CDR3 size: 14 residues. The CDR3 bases are TGCGCCAGCAGCTTGAGCCAGGGGAGCACTGAAGCTTTCTTT. It specifies CASSLSQGSTEAFF.

This clonotype was recorded at least ten times. The chain employs TRBV5-1 and TRBJ1-3; D possibly corresponds to TRBD1 (5 bases). CDR3 length: 14 residues. Looked up from germline, CDR1 is SGHRS and CDR2 is YFSETQ. Trimming took 2 bases from V and 2 from J, leaving 8 bases between them. In nucleotides, the CDR3 is TGCGCCAGCAGCTTAGGGGATCCTGGAAACACCATATATTTT. This translates into CASSLGDPGNTIYF. Full variable domain (remainder filled in from reference TRBV5-1 and TRBJ1-3): KAGVTQTPRYLIKTRGQQVTLSCSPISGHRSVSWYQQTPGQGLQFLFEYFSETQRNKGNFPGRFSGRQFSNSRSEMNVSTLELGDSALYLCASSLGDPGNTIYFGEGSWLTVV.

This clonotype was recorded many times. The chain employs TRBV6-2 or TRBV6-3 and TRBJ2-1; TRBD2 matches at 12 bases. The CDR3 runs to 16 residues. The germline V gene has CDR1 MNHEY and CDR2 SVGEGT. V dropped 5 bases and J dropped 5; count of bases not matched to a gene: 7. CDR3 bases: TGTGCCAGCAGTACCCGACTAGCGGGGGCCCACAATGAGCAGTTCTTC. Protein product: CASSTRLAGAHNEQFF.

V gene TRBV7-4 combines with J gene TRBJ2-1; no clear D. CDR1 and CDR2 (germline): SGHVT, SQSDAQ. V lost 5 bases and J 15 bases, leaving 17 bases between the germline ends. The CDR3 sequence is 12 residues long. The CDR3 coding sequence is TGTGCCAGCAGCCCCCGGCCCCTCCCATGGTTCTTC. This gives the protein CASSPRPLPWFF.

This clonotype occurred many times. This sequence joins TRBV10-3 and TRBJ2-5, with TRBD1 identical over 9 bases. The germline V gene has CDR1 ENHRY and CDR2 SYGVKD. The CDR3 is made up of 16 amino acids. J was trimmed by 1 base and V by 4 bases; bases with no gene match: 7. The CDR3 protein is CAISGPGQGTQETQYF. The CDR3 DNA sequence: TGTGCCATCAGTGGACCGGGACAGGGAACCCAAGAGACCCAGTACTTC.